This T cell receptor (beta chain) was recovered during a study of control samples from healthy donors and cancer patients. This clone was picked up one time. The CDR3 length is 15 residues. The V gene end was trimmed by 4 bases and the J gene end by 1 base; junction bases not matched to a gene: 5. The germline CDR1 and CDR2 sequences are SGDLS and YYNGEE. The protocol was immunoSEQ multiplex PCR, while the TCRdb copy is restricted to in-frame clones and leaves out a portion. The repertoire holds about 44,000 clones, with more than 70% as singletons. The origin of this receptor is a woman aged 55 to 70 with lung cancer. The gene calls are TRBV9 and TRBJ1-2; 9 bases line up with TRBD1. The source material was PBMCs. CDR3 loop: CASSIGQGCNYGYTF. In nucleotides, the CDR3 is TGTGCCAGCAGCATAGGACAGGGGTGTAACTATGGCTACACCTTC.